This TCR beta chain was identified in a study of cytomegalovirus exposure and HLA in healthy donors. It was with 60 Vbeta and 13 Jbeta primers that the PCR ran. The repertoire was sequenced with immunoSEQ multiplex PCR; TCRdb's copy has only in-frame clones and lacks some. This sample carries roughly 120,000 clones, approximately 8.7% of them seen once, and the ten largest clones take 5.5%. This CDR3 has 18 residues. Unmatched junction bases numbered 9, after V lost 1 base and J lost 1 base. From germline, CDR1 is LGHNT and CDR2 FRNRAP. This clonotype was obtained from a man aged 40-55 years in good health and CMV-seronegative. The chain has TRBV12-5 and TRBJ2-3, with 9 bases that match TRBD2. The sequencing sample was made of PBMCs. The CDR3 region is CASGLGAGGPLGTDTQYF. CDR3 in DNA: TGTGCTAGTGGTTTGGGCGCGGGGGGGCCTTTAGGCACAGATACGCAGTATTTT.